Reported below is one T cell receptor beta chain. This entry is derived from a study of T cell responses to AZD1222 COVID-19 vaccine. Sequenced by immunoSEQ multiplex PCR; TCRdb stores in-frame clones only, minus some. The sample contains over 200,000 clones, 94% of which appear only once. The CDR3 extends over 13 amino acids. Trimming removed 6 bases at V and 6 bases at J, with 12 bases between. Germline-derived CDR1 and CDR2 are MNHEY and SVGAGI. This chain links TRBV6-5 with TRBJ1-5, with a possible D match to TRBD1 (5 bases). The sequence was obtained from an adult who received the MenACWY meningococcal vaccine as a control. This sample comprised peripheral blood, obtained 28 days after the second dose of the MenACWY control vaccine. CDR3 nucleotide sequence: TGTGCCAGCAGACAAGGGGTTACTCAGCCCCAGCATTTT. Its protein is CASRQGVTQPQHF.